The entry below describes one TCR beta chain. The data are from a study of shared clonotypes between healthy human individuals. TCRdb's table, derived via immunoSEQ multiplex PCR, lists solely in-frame clones and lacks some. The table has more than 200,000 clones, about 65% seen once. V dropped 2 bases and J dropped 5 bases, with 9 bases sitting between them. CDR1 is MNHNS, CDR2 SASEGT, per germline. The CDR3 sequence is 14 residues long. J is TRBJ2-2 and V is TRBV6-1; D gene unclear. The receptor comes from a man aged 25-45 years in good health. The sequenced sample was memory CD4+ T cells sorted from blood. Subset reported: CD45RA-negative fraction. The chain's CDR3 is CASSESLGTGELFF. In nucleotides, the CDR3 is TGTGCCAGCAGTGAATCTTTGGGAACCGGGGAGCTGTTTTTT.